This TCR beta chain was recorded in a study of neurological immune-mediated disorders. V was shortened by 1 base and J by 1 base, with 7 bases between the two germline ends. This CDR3 is 14 amino acids long. The germline V gene has CDR1 MGHRA and CDR2 YSYEKL. The study's findings and limits: The greatest TCR clonal expansion appeared in HTLV-1-associated myelopathy and the smallest, falling below healthy controls, in multiple sclerosis. Expanded clones shared no identical CDR3 amino acid sequences across subjects, which suggested private TCR-beta repertoires in all groups.

Synthesis of cDNA was performed by 5'RACE using 10-nucleotide random UMIs. TCRdb reprocessed the 5' RACE reads via MiXCR and lists one record per CDR3 protein. The sample shows about 15,000 distinct CDR3 sequences, roughly 3% of them seen only once. Libraries from sorted cells each used 750,000 to 1,000,000 CD4+ or CD8+ T cells. In this sample, this clonotype turned up many times. Its specificity is unknown. The receptor was derived from a middle-aged woman in good health. The rearrangement uses TRBV4-1 and TRBJ2-5; the D gene is possibly TRBD1 (5 bases). The sequenced sample was CD8+ T cells from blood. The CDR3 region has the DNA TGCGCCAGCAGCCAAGGACAGTTCCAAGAGACCCAGTACTTC. As protein: CASSQGQFQETQYF.